This TCR beta chain originates from a study of read filtering for tumor transcriptome and immune sequencing. Molecular barcoded adaptors covering alpha/delta and beta/gamma chains were used on roughly 400 ng RNA. MiXCR was run by TCRdb on the reads, yielding one entry per CDR3 protein. The sample records approximately 40,000 distinct CDR3 sequences, 14% being singletons. This clonotype was found many times. The CDR3 has 16 amino acids. Germline CDR1 SGDLS, CDR2 YYNGEE. The V gene lost 2 bases and the J gene lost 1 base, with 14 bases spanning the gap. The sequence was obtained from a donor aged 40 or over with multiple myeloma. The chain joins TRBV9 to TRBJ2-3; perhaps TRBD2 as D (5 bases). The sequencing input was a population of CD138-negative cells sorted from bone marrow. The CDR3 coding sequence is TGTGCCAGCAGCGTTGCAAGGGAGCTACGCACAGATACGCAGTATTTT. Protein product: CASSVARELRTDTQYF.